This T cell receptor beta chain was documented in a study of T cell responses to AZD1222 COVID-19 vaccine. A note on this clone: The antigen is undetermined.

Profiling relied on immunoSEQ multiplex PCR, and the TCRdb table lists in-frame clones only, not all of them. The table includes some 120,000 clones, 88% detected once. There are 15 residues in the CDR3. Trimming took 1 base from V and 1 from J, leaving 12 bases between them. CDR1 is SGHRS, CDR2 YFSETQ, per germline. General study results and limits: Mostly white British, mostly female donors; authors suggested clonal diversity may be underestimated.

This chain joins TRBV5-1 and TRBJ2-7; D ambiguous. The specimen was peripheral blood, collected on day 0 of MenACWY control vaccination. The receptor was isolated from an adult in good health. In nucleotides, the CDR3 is TGCGCCAGCAGCTTGCCGGGTCTTACTTCCTACGAGCAGTACTTC. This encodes CASSLPGLTSYEQYF.